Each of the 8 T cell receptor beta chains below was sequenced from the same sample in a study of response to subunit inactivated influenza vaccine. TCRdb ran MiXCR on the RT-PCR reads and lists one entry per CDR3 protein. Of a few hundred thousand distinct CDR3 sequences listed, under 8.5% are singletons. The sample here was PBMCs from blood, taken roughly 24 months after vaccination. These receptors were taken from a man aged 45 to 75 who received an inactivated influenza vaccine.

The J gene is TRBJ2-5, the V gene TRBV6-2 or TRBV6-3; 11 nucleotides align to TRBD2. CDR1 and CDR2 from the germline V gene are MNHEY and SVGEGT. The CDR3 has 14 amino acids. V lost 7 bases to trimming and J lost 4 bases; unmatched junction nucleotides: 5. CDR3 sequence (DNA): TGTGCCAGCACCACCGGACTAGCGGGAGAGACCCAGTACTTC. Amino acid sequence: CASTTGLAGETQYF.

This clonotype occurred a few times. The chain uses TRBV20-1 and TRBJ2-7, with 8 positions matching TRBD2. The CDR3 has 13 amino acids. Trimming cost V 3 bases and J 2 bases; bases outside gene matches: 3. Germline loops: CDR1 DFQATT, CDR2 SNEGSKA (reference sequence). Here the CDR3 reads CSARTGGAYEQYF. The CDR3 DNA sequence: TGCAGTGCTAGGACGGGAGGGGCCTACGAGCAGTACTTC.

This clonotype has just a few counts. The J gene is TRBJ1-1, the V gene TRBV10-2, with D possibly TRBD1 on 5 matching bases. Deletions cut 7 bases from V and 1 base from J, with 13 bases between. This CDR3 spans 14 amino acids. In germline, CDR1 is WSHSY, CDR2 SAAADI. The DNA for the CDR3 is TGCGCCAGCAACTCGGGGCGGGGGAACACTGAAGCTTTCTTT. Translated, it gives CASNSGRGNTEAFF.

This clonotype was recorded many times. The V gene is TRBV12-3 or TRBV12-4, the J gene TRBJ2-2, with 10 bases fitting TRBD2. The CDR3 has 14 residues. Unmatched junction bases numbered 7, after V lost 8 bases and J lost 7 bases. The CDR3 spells CASRSSGGVGELFF. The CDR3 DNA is TGTGCCAGCCGTTCTAGCGGGGGCGTCGGGGAGCTGTTTTTT.

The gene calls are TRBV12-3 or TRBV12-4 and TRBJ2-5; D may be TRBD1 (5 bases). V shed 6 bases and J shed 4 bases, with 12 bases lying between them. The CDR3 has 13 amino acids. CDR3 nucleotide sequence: TGTGCCAGCAGGGGGTCAGGGCCAGAGACCCAGTACTTC. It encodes CASRGSGPETQYF.

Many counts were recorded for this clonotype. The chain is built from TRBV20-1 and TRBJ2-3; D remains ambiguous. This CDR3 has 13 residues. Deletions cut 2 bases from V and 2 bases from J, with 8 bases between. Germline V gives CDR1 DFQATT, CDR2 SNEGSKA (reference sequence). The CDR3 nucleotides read TGCAGTGCTAGATGGCCAATCACAGATACGCAGTATTTT. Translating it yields CSARWPITDTQYF.

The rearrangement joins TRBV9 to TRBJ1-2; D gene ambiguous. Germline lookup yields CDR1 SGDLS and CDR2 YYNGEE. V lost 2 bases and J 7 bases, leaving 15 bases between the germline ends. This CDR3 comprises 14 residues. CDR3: CASSVRLNLGGYTF. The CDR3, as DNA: TGTGCCAGCAGCGTTAGACTGAACCTCGGTGGCTACACCTTC.

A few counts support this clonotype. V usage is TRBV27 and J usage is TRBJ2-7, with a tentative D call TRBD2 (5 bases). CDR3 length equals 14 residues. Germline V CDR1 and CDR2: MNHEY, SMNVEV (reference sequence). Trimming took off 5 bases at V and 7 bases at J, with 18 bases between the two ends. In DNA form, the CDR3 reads TGTGCCAGCAGTCCTACCGGGTCCACGGGGGAGCAGTACTTC. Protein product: CASSPTGSTGEQYF.